This TCR beta chain was sequenced in a study of blood T cell repertoires in COVID-19. Study in general: Samples came from the United States, Italy and Spain, spanning acute and convalescent COVID-19.

Seattle-derived patients entered the study during active infection and were followed longitudinally. Germline CDR1 SEHNR, CDR2 FQNEAQ (reference sequence). V was pared by 5 bases and J by 8 bases, with 15 bases between. CDR3 length: 13 residues. Under the authors' procedure: The assay estimated nucleated cells by amplifying reference gene primers. Sequenced by immunoSEQ multiplex PCR; TCRdb stores in-frame clones only, minus some. V, J and clone size reflect that table, while D and trimming were determined from the DNA. The table shows around 190,000 clones, with over 80% occurring only once. This clone has only a few counts.

The clonotype comes from a woman aged 60-75 years with COVID-19, enrolled during active disease. This chain connects TRBV7-9 to TRBJ1-2; D unclear. Sequenced input: peripheral blood. The CDR3 sequence is CASSPGKVYGYTF. The CDR3 DNA is TGTGCCAGCAGCCCCGGGAAGGTCTACGGCTACACCTTC. The full variable domain, with the rest looked up from reference TRBV7-9 and TRBJ1-2, is DTGVSQNPRHKITKRGQNVTFRCDPISEHNRLYWYRQTLGQGPEFLTYFQNEAQLEKSRLLSDRFSAERPKGSFSTLEIQRTEQGDSAMYLCASSPGKVYGYTFGSGTRLTVV.